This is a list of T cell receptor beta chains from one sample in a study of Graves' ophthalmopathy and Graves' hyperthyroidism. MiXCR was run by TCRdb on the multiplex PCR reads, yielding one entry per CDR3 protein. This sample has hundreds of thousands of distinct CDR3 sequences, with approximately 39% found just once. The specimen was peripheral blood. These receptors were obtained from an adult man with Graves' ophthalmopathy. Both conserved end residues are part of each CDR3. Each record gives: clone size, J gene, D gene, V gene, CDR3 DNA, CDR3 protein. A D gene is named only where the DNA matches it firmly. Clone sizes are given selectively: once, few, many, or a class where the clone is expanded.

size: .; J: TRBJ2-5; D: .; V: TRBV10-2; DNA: TGCGCCAGCAGTGAGGCAGGAACGGTGAGAGAGACCCAGTACTTC; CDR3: CASSEAGTVRETQYF
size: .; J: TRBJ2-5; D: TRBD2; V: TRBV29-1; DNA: TGCAGCGTGAGGGGGTTAGCGGGGATGAGAGAGACCCAGTACTTC; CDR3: CSVRGLAGMRETQYF
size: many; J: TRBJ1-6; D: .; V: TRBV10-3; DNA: TGTGCCATCAGTGAGTCGATTGACAATTCACCCCTCCACTTT; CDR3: CAISESIDNSPLHF
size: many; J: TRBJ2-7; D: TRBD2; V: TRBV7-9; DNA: TGTGCCAGCAGCCCCGGGGGGGCCTACGAGCAGTACTTC; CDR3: CASSPGGAYEQYF
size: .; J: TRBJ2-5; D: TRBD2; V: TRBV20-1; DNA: TGCAGTGCTATGGTTCCCGGGACTAGCGACCAGTACTTC; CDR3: CSAMVPGTSDQYF
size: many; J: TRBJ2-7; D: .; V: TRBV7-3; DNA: TGTGCCAGCAGCTTAAATTCGCTTTACGAGCAGTACTTC; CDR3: CASSLNSLYEQYF
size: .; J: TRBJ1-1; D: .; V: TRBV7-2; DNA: TGTGCCAGCAGCCAAGACCCCCCGTTTGGCACTGAAGCTTTCTTT; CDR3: CASSQDPPFGTEAFF
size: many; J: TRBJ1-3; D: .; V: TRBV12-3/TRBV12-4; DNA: TGTGCTGGGCGGCAGGGAACAGGAAACACCATATATTTT; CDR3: CAGRQGTGNTIYF
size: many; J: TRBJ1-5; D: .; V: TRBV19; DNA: TGTGCCAGTAGTATTACCCGGACAGCAAATCAGCCCCAGCATTTT; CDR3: CASSITRTANQPQHF
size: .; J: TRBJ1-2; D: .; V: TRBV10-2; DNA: TGCGCCAGCAGTGAGGGACAGTCAAGAGGCTGCACCTTC; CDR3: CASSEGQSRGCTF
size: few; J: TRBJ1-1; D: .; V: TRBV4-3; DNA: TGCGCCAGCAGCCAAGAAGGACTCGGACCCATGAACACTGAAGCTTTCTTT; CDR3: CASSQEGLGPMNTEAFF
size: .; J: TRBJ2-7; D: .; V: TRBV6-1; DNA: TGTGCCAGCACCCCCCTTCGGGGTGCCGACGAGCAGTACTTC; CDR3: CASTPLRGADEQYF
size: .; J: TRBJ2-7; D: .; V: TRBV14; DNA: TGTGCCAGCGGGGGTGGCCTCTACGAGCAGTACTTC; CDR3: CASGGGLYEQYF
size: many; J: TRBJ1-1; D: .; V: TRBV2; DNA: TGTGCCAGCAGTTCCCCCACGGGGCAGGGAAACGCTGAAGCTTTCTTT; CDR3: CASSSPTGQGNAEAFF
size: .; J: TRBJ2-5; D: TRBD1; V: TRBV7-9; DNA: TGTGCCAGCAGCCCTGTCCCGGGACAGGGGGCGCAAGAGACCCAGTACTTC; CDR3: CASSPVPGQGAQETQYF
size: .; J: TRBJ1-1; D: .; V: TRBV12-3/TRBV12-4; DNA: TGTGCCAGCAATTCAAGGGAGAACACTGAAGCTTTCTTT; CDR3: CASNSRENTEAFF
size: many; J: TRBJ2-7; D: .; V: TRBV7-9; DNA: TGTGCCAGCAGCCCCACCGCAGGTTGGGCCTACGAGCAGTACTTC; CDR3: CASSPTAGWAYEQYF
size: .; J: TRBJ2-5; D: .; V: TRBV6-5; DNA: TGTGCCAGCAGTTACACCCTAAATCAGCCCCAGTACTTC; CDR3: CASSYTLNQPQYF
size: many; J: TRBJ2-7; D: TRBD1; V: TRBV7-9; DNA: TGTGCCAGCAGCTCGCCGACAGGGAAGTCGGACGAGCAGTACTTC; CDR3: CASSSPTGKSDEQYF
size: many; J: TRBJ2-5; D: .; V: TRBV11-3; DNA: TGTGCCAGCCGCTCAGAGGAGACCCAGTACTTC; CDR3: CASRSEETQYF
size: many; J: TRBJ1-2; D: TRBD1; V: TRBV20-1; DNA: TGCAGTGCTCCCAAGACAGGGTCAGGAGGCTACACCTTC; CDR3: CSAPKTGSGGYTF
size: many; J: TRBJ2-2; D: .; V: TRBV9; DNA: TGTGCCAGCAGTTCGAGATTGACCGGGGAGCTGTTTTTT; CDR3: CASSSRLTGELFF
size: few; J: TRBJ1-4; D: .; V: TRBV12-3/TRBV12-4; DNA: TGTGCCAGCACCCCCGGGGTGGGGTCGTGGACTAATGAAAAACTGTTTTTT; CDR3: CASTPGVGSWTNEKLFF
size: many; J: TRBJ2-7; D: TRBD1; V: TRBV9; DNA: TGTGCCAGCAGCCCGACAGGGGGAGGCGAGCAGTACTTC; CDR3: CASSPTGGGEQYF
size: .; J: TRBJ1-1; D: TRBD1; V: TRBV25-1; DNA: TGTGCCAGCACGACAGGGGGGACTTTCTTT; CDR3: CASTTGGTFF
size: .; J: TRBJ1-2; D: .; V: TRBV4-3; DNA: TGCGCCAGCAGCCAAGATCCTCTTGATGACTACACCTTC; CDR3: CASSQDPLDDYTF
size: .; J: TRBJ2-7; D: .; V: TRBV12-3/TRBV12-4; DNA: TGTGCCAGCAGTTACCTGGGAGCCCACGAGCAGTACTTC; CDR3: CASSYLGAHEQYF
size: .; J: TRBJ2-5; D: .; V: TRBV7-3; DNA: TGCGCCAGCAGCCAAGCAGAGGGATCGGAGACCCAGTACTTC; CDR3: CASSQAEGSETQYF
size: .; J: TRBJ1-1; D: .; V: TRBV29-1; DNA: TGCAGCCCCGTGTTATCAGGTTGGGGCAAGGACACTGAAGCTTTCTTT; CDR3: CSPVLSGWGKDTEAFF
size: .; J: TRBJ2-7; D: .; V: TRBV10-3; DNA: TGTGCCATCAGGGGAACAGGGAACGAGCAGTACTTC; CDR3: CAIRGTGNEQYF
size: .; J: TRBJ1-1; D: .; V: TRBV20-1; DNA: TGCAGTGCCCAAATGGCAACTAATGAAGCTTTCTTT; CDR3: CSAQMATNEAFF
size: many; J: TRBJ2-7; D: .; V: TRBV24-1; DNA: TGTGCCACCAGTGATTTGCACGGGGAATGGCCCTACGAGCAGTACTTC; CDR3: CATSDLHGEWPYEQYF
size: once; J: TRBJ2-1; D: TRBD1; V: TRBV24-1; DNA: TGTGCCACCAGTGACACGGACAGGGGGATCAATGAGCAGTTCTTC; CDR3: CATSDTDRGINEQFF
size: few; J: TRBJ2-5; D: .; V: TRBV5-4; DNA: TGTGCCAGCAGCTTGGAAGAGGGCCTCCAGACCCAGTACTTC; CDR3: CASSLEEGLQTQYF
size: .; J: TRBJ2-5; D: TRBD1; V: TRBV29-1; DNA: TGCAGCGTTGATGGGACAGGGGGCGCAGAGACCCAGTACTTC; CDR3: CSVDGTGGAETQYF
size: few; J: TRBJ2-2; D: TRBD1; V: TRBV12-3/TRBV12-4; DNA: TGTGCCAGCAGTCCTCTGGGACAGGGGACCGGGGAGCTGTTTTTT; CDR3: CASSPLGQGTGELFF
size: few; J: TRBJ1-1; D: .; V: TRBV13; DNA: TGTGCCAGCAGCTTAGAGAGCGGTGGAGCTTTCTTT; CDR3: CASSLESGGAFF
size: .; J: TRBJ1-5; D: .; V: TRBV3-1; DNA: TGTGCCAGCAGCCAAGCCGGGGCTCAGCCCCAGCATTTT; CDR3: CASSQAGAQPQHF
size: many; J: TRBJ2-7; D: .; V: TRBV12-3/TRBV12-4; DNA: TGTGCCACCGGAGGGGGGGAGCAGTACTTC; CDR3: CATGGGEQYF
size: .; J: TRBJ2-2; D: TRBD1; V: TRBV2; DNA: TGTGCCAGCAGTTACTCGGCCGGGGACAGGGCAAACACCGGGGAGCTGTTTTTT; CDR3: CASSYSAGDRANTGELFF
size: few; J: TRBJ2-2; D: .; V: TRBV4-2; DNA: TGTGCCAGCAGCCAACGGGACGCGAGTTACACCGGGGAGCTGTTTTTT; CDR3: CASSQRDASYTGELFF
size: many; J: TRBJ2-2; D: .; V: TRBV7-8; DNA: TGTGCCAGCACGCCACACACCGGGGAGCTGTTTTTT; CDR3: CASTPHTGELFF
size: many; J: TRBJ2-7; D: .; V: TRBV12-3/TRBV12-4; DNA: TGTGCCAGCAGTATAGGACGCAAATGGGACGAGCAGTACTTC; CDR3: CASSIGRKWDEQYF
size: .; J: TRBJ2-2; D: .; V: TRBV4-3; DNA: TGCGCCAGCAGCAGGGGTCCCCCCAACACCGGGGAGCTGTTTTTT; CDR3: CASSRGPPNTGELFF
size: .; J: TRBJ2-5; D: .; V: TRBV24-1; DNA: TGTGCCACCAGTGTCGTCAACCAAGAGACCCAGTACTTC; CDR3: CATSVVNQETQYF
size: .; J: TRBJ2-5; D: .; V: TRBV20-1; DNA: TGCAGTGCTAGAGTTTTCGATGCCTTAGCGCCTAGCCAAGAGACCCAGGACTTC; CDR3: CSARVFDALAPSQETQDF
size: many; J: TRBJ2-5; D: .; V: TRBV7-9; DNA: TGTGCCAGCAGCTTAATCGGGACCCAGTACTTC; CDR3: CASSLIGTQYF
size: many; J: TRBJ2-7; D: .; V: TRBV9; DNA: TGTGCCAGCAGCGTAGACGGCAGGGGACACGAGCAGTACTTC; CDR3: CASSVDGRGHEQYF
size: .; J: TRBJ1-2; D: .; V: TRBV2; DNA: TGTGCCAGCTCACCAGGGGTCGAACTCTATGGCTACACCTTC; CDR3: CASSPGVELYGYTF
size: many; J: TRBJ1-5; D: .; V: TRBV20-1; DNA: TGCAGTGCTAGGGCAGGGCTCGGGCGGCCCCAGCATTTT; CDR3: CSARAGLGRPQHF
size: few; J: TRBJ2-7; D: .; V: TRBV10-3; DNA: TGTGCCAGCAGTTACTCGATCCCCACGGTGGCGGATCTCTACGAGCAGTACTTC; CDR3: CASSYSIPTVADLYEQYF
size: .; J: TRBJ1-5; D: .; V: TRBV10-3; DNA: TGTGCCATCAGTGCTAGGAACGGGCAGAGCAATCAGCCCCAGCATTTT; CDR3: CAISARNGQSNQPQHF
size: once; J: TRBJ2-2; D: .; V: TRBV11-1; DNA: TGTGCCAGCAGCCCGACAGATACGAACACCGGGGAGCTGTTTTTT; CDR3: CASSPTDTNTGELFF
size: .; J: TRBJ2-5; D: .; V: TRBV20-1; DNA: TGCAGTGCCGGGGGAGCAGGGGGGACCCAGTACTTC; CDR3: CSAGGAGGTQYF